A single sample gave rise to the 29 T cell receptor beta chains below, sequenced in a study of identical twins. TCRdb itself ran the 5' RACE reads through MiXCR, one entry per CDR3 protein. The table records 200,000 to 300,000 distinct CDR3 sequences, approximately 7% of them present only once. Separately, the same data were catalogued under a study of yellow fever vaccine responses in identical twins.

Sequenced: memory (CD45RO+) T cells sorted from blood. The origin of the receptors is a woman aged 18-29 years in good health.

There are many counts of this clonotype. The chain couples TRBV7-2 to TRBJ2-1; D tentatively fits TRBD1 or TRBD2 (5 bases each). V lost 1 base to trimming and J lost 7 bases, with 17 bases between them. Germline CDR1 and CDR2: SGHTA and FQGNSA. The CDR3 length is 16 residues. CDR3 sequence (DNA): TGTGCCAGCAGCTTAGTTAAGGGGAGACAAGGGAATGAGCAGTTCTTC. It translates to CASSLVKGRQGNEQFF.

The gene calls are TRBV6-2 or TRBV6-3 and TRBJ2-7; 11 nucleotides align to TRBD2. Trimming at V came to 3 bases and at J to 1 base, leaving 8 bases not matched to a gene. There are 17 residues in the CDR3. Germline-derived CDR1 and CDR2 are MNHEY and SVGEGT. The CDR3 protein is CASSYSTSGINSYEQYF. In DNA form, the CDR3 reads TGTGCCAGCAGTTATTCGACTAGCGGGATCAATTCCTACGAGCAGTACTTC.

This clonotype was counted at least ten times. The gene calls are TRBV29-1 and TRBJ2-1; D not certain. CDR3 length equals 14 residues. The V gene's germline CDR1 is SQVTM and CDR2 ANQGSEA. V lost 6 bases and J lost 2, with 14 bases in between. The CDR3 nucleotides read TGCAGCGTCGTCTGGGTACAGCCCTACAATGAGCAGTTCTTC. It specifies CSVVWVQPYNEQFF.

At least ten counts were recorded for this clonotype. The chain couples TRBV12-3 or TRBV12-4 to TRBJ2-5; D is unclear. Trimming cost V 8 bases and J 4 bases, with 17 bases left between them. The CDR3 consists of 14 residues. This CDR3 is CASLRGRLGETQYF. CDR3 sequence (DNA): TGTGCCAGCCTCCGAGGTCGGCTAGGAGAGACCCAGTACTTC.

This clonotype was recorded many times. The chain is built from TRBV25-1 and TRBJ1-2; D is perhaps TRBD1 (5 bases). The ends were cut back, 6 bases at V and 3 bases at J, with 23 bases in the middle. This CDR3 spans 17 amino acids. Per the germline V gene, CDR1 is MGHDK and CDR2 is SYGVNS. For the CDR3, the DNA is TGTGCCAGCAGCCCTCAGGGACGTGCGAGTATGGACTATGGCTACACCTTC. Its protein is CASSPQGRASMDYGYTF.

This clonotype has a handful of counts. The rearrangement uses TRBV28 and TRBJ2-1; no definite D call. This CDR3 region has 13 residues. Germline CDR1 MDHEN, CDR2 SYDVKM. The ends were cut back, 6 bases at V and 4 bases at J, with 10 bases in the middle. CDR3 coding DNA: TGTGCCAGCAGACACCCAAGTTACAATGAGCAGTTCTTC. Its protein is CASRHPSYNEQFF.

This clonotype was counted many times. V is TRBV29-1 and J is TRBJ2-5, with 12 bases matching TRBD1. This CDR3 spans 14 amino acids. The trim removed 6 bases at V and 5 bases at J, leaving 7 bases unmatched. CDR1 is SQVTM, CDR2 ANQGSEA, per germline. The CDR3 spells CSVGDRGLRETQYF. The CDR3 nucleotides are TGCAGCGTCGGGGACAGGGGGCTCCGGGAGACCCAGTACTTC. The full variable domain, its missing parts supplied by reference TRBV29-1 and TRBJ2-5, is SAVISQKPSRDICQRGTSLTIQCQVDSQVTMMFWYRQQPGQSLTLIATANQGSEATYESGFVIDKFPISRPNLTFSTLTVSNMSPEDSSIYLCSVGDRGLRETQYFGPGTRLLVL.

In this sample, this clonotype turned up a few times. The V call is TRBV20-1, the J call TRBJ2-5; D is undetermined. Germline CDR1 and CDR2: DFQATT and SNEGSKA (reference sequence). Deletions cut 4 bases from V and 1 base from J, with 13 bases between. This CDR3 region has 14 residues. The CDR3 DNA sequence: TGCAGTGCTACCAAAGACCAAGTCCAAGAGACCCAGTACTTC. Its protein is CSATKDQVQETQYF.

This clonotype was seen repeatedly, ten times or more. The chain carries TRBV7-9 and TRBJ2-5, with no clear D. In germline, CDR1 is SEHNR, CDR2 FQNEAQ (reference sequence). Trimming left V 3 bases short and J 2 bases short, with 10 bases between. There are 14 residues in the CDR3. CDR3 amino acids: CASSLLALQETQYF. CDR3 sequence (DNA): TGTGCCAGCAGCTTGTTGGCGTTACAAGAGACCCAGTACTTC.

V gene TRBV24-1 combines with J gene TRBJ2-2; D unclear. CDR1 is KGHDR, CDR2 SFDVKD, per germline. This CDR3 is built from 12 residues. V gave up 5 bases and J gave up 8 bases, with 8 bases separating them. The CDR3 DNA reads TGTGCCACCAGTGTAGGGCTGGGGGAGCTGTTTTTT. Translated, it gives CATSVGLGELFF.

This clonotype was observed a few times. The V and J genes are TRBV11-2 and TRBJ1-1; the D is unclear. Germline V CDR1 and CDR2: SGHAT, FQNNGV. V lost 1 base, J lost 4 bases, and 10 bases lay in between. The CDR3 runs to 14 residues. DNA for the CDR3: TGTGCCAGCAGCTTAGGTTGGGGAATCACTGAAGCTTTCTTT. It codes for CASSLGWGITEAFF.

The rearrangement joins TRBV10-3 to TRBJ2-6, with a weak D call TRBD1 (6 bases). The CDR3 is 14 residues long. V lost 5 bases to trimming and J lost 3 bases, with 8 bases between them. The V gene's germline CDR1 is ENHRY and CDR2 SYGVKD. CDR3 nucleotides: TGTGCCATCAGTAGGGGGAGTGGGGCCAACGTCCTGACTTTC. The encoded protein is CAISRGSGANVLTF.

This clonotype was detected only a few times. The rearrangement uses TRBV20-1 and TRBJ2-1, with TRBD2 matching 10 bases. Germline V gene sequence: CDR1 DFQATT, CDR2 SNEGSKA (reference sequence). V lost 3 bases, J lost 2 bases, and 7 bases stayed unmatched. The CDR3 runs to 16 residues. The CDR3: CSASSSSGGTYNEQFF. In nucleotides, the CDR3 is TGCAGTGCTAGTTCGTCTAGCGGGGGCACCTACAATGAGCAGTTCTTC.

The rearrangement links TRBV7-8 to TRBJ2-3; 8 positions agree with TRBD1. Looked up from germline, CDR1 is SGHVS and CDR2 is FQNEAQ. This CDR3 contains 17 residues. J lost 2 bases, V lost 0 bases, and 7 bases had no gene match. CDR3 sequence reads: CASSLASGTGATDTQYF. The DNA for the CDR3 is TGTGCCAGCAGCTTAGCTTCGGGGACAGGCGCCACAGATACGCAGTATTTT.

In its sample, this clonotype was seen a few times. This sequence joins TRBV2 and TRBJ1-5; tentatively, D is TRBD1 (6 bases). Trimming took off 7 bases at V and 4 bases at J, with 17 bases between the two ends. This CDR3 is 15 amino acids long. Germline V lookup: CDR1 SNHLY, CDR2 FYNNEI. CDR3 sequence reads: CASTHTDRSNQPQHF. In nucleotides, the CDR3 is TGTGCCAGCACCCATACCGACAGGAGTAATCAGCCCCAGCATTTT.

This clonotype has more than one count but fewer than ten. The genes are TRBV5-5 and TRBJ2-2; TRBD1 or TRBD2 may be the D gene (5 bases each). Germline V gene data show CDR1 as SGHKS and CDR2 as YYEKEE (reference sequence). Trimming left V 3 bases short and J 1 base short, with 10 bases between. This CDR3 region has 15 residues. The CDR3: CASSWGRKNTGELFF. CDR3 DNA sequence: TGTGCCAGCAGCTGGGGACGGAAGAACACCGGGGAGCTGTTTTTT.

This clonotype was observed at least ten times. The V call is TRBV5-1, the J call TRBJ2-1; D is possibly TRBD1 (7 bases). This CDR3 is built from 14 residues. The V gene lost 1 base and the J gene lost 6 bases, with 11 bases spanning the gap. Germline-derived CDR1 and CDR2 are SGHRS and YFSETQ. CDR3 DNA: TGCGCCAGCAGCTTGTGGCAGGGGGGCAATGAGCAGTTCTTC. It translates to CASSLWQGGNEQFF.

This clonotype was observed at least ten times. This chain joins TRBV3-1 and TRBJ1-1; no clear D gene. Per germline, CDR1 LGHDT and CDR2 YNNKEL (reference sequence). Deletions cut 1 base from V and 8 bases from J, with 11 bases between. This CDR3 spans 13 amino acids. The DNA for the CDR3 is TGTGCCAGCAGCCAAGTTGGGTCGAGAGAAGCTTTCTTT. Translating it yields CASSQVGSREAFF.

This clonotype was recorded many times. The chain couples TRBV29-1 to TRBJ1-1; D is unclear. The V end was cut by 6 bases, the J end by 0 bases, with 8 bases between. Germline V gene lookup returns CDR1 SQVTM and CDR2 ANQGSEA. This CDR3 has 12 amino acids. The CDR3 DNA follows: TGCAGCGTCTTATCTGTGAACACTGAAGCTTTCTTT. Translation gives CSVLSVNTEAFF.

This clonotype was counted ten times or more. The CDR3 sequence is CASSQVRGSGNTIYF. Here the CDR3 DNA reads TGCGCCAGCAGCCAAGTAAGGGGCTCTGGAAACACCATATATTTT. This rearrangement joins TRBV4-1 to TRBJ1-3; D might be TRBD1 (5 bases). This CDR3 region has 15 residues. Trimming pared 1 base from V and 0 bases from J, leaving 7 bases between. Germline V gene sequence: CDR1 MGHRA, CDR2 YSYEKL.

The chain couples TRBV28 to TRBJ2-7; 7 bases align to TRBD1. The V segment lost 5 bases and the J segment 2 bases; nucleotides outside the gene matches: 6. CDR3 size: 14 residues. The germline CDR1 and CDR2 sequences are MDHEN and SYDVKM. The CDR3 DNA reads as TGTGCCAGCAGTACCGGGACAGATACCTACGAGCAGTACGTC. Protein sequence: CASSTGTDTYEQYV.

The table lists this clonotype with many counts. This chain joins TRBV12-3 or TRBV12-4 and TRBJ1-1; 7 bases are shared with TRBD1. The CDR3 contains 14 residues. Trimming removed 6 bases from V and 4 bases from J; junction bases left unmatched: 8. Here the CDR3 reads CASRVPGGSTEAFF. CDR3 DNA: TGTGCCAGCAGAGTACCAGGGGGAAGCACTGAAGCTTTCTTT.

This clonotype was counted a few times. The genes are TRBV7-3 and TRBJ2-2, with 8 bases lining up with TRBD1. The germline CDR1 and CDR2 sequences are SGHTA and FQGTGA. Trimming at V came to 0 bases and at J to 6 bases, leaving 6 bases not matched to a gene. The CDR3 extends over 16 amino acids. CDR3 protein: CASSLTGGRGPGELFF. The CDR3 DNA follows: TGTGCCAGCAGCTTAACGGGGGGCAGGGGGCCCGGGGAGCTGTTTTTT.

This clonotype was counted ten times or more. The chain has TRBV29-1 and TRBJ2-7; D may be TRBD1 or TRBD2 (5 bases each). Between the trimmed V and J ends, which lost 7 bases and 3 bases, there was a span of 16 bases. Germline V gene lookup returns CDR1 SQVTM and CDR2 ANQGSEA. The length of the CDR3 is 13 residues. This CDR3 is CSARGEIIYEQYF. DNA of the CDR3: TGCAGCGCCCGGGGCGAGATTATCTACGAGCAGTACTTC.

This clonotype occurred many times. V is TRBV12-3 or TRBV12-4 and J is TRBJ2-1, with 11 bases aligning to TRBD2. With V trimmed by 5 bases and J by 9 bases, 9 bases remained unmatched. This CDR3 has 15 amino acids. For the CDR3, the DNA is TGTGCCAGCAGTCCGCTAGCGGGAGGTGGCGGTGAGCAGTTCTTC. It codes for CASSPLAGGGGEQFF.

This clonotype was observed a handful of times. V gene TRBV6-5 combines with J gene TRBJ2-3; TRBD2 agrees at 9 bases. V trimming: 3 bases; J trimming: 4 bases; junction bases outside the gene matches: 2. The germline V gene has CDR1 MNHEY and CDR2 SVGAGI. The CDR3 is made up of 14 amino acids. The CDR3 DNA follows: TGTGCCAGCAGTTATTTAGCGGGGGCAGATACGCAGTATTTT. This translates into CASSYLAGADTQYF.

The CDR3 spells CASSLSRAVPEQYF. The CDR3 DNA reads TGTGCCAGCAGTTTAAGTCGTGCAGTGCCCGAGCAGTACTTC. The J gene is TRBJ2-7, the V gene TRBV27; D uncertain. The CDR3 has 14 amino acids. Germline CDR1 and CDR2: MNHEY and SMNVEV (reference sequence). V lost 2 bases and J 6 bases, leaving 14 bases between the germline ends.

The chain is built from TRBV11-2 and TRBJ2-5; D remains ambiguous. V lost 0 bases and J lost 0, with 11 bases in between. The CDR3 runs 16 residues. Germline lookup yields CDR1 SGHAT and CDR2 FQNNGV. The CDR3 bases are TGTGCCAGCAGCTTAGAACTCCAGCCTGACCAAGAGACCCAGTACTTC. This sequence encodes CASSLELQPDQETQYF.

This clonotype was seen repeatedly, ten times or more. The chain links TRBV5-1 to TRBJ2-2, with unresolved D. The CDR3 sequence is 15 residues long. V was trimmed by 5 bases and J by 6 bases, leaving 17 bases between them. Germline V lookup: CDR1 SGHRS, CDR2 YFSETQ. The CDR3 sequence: CASRQDDWLAGELFF. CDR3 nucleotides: TGCGCCAGCAGGCAGGACGATTGGTTGGCCGGGGAGCTGTTTTTT. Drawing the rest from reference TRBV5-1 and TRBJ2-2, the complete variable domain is KAGVTQTPRYLIKTRGQQVTLSCSPISGHRSVSWYQQTPGQGLQFLFEYFSETQRNKGNFPGRFSGRQFSNSRSEMNVSTLELGDSALYLCASRQDDWLAGELFFGEGSRLTVL.